The 9 T cell receptor beta chains listed next were all sequenced from one sample in a study of shared clonotypes between healthy human individuals. Sequenced by immunoSEQ multiplex PCR; TCRdb stores in-frame clones only, minus some. The sample includes over a million clones, approximately 72% seen only once; the top ten take roughly 1.4%. The specimen was memory CD4+ T cells sorted from blood. As for subset: CD45RA-negative fraction. The source of these receptors is a young man in good health.

V is TRBV5-6 and J is TRBJ2-5; 10 bases agree with TRBD2. The CDR3 extends over 16 amino acids. Per the germline V gene, CDR1 is SGHDT and CDR2 is YYEEEE. V lost 3 bases to trimming and J lost 0 bases; unmatched junction nucleotides: 5. The CDR3 nucleotides read TGTGCCAGCAGCTCTAGCGGGGGCGAGTACCAAGAGACCCAGTACTTC. It specifies CASSSSGGEYQETQYF. Variable domain in full (rest from reference TRBV5-6 and TRBJ2-5): DAGVTQSPTHLIKTRGQQVTLRCSPKSGHDTVSWYQQALGQGPQFIFQYYEEEERQRGNFPDRFSGHQFPNYSSELNVNALLLGDSALYLCASSSSGGEYQETQYFGPGTRLLVL.

The chain links TRBV11-2 to TRBJ2-1, with TRBD1 matching 8 bases. Germline loops: CDR1 SGHAT, CDR2 FQNNGV. CDR3 length: 15 amino acids. Losses at the gene ends were 6 bases for V and 3 bases for J; bases not matched to a gene: 7. The CDR3, as DNA: TGTGCCAGCAGTCGCAACAGGGGGAACTACAATGAGCAGTTCTTC. Translation gives CASSRNRGNYNEQFF. Variable domain in full (rest from reference TRBV11-2 and TRBJ2-1): EAGVAQSPRYKIIEKRQSVAFWCNPISGHATLYWYQQILGQGPKLLIQFQNNGVVDDSQLPKDRFSAERLKGVDSTLKIQPAKLEDSAVYLCASSRNRGNYNEQFFGPGTRLTVL.

V is TRBV10-1 and J is TRBJ2-7; tentatively, D is TRBD2 (6 bases). V lost 9 bases and J lost 3, with 12 bases in between. The CDR3 is 12 residues long. From germline, CDR1 is WNHNN and CDR2 SYGVQD (reference sequence). The CDR3 protein is CARPGLSYEQYF. The CDR3 DNA is TGCGCCAGGCCGGGACTGAGCTACGAGCAGTACTTC.

The chain recombines TRBV5-4 with TRBJ1-2; no clear D. V shed 5 bases and J shed 0 bases, with 8 bases lying between them. Germline CDR1 and CDR2: SGHNT and YYREEE (reference sequence). CDR3 length equals 13 residues. The DNA of the CDR3 is TGTGCCAGCAGATGGTTTACTAACTATGGCTACACCTTC. The encoded protein is CASRWFTNYGYTF. Drawing the rest from reference TRBV5-4 and TRBJ1-2, the complete variable domain is ETGVTQSPTHLIKTRGQQVTLRCSSQSGHNTVSWYQQALGQGPQFIFQYYREEENGRGNFPPRFSGLQFPNYSSELNVNALELDDSALYLCASRWFTNYGYTFGSGTRLTVV.

This clone was counted between two and nine times. This chain links TRBV4-1 with TRBJ1-5; D not resolved. Germline V gene sequence: CDR1 MGHRA, CDR2 YSYEKL. There are 17 residues in the CDR3. V was trimmed by 0 bases and J by 1 base, leaving 13 bases between them. CDR3 sequence reads: CASSQDASRRSNQPQHF. The CDR3 DNA reads as TGCGCCAGCAGCCAAGATGCGAGCAGGCGAAGCAATCAGCCCCAGCATTTT.

The chain has TRBV28 and TRBJ1-2; no definite D call. The CDR3 contains 14 residues. V lost 1 base and J 1 base, leaving 7 bases between the germline ends. Germline V gene sequence: CDR1 MDHEN, CDR2 SYDVKM. This CDR3 reads CASSLLGYNYGYTF. DNA of the CDR3: TGTGCCAGCAGTTTATTGGGATATAACTATGGCTACACCTTC.

This chain uses TRBV13 with TRBJ1-4; 9 nucleotides align to TRBD1. This CDR3 has 20 amino acids. The V gene's germline CDR1 is PRHDT and CDR2 FYEKMQ (reference sequence). The junction had 16 bases not matched to a gene; V was cut back by 5 bases and J by 0 bases. The CDR3 region is CASSHRRQGGTGATNEKLFF. Written as DNA, the CDR3 is TGTGCCAGCAGCCATCGGCGACAGGGGGGCACCGGTGCAACTAATGAAAAACTGTTTTTT. The full variable domain, with the rest looked up from reference TRBV13 and TRBJ1-4, is AAGVIQSPRHLIKEKRETATLKCYPIPRHDTVYWYQQGPGQDPQFLISFYEKMQSDKGSIPDRFSAQQFSDYHSELNMSSLELGDSALYFCASSHRRQGGTGATNEKLFFGSGTQLSVL.

The chain uses TRBV18 and TRBJ2-7, with TRBD2 as a possible D gene (6 bases). This CDR3 contains 12 residues. Germline V gene lookup returns CDR1 KGHSH and CDR2 LQKENI. V was pared by 4 bases and J by 5 bases, with 9 bases between. The CDR3 region has the DNA TGTGCCAGCTCACGGGACTCGGACGAGCAGTACTTC. It specifies CASSRDSDEQYF.

This rearrangement joins TRBV9 to TRBJ1-2; 7 bases fit TRBD1. This CDR3 has 14 residues. Looked up from germline, CDR1 is SGDLS and CDR2 is YYNGEE. J was trimmed by 8 bases and V by 4 bases; bases with no gene match: 11. The CDR3 protein is CASSFSSGTEGYTF. CDR3 DNA sequence: TGTGCCAGCAGCTTCTCATCCGGGACAGAAGGCTACACCTTC.